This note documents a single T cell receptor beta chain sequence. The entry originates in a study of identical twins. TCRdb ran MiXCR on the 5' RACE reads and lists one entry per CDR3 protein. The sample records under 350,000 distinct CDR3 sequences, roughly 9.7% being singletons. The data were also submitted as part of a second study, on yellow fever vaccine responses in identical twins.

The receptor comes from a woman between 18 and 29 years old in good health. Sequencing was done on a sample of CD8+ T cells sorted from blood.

CDR3 amino acids: CASSLVRGFDGELFF. The CDR3 bases are TGTGCCAGCAGTTTGGTGCGGGGGTTCGACGGGGAGCTGTTTTTT. The chain uses TRBV28 and TRBJ2-2; TRBD2 matches 7 bases. The J segment lost 7 bases and the V segment lost 3 bases, leaving 8 bases of the junction unmatched. The CDR3 has 15 residues. Germline-derived CDR1 and CDR2 are MDHEN and SYDVKM.